This paragraph reports one TCR beta chain. This receptor's antigen is unknown. Per-base qualities were not stored, and no clone one base away is much larger. The library was produced with the immunoSEQ multiplex PCR assay. The multiplex PCR relied on a mix of 60 forward primers for TCR Vbeta segments and 13 reverse primers for TCR Jbeta segments. Amplification of the CDR3 region of rearranged TCR beta genes was performed with a multiplex PCR assay on genomic DNA. Amplified TCR beta libraries were sequenced as 87-base-pair reads on the Illumina HiSeq System. On the authors' methods: Across the roughly 700 repertoires, a later analysis counted some 80 million unique TCR beta chains, roughly 11 million of which were shared by at least two donors. Raw reads were error-corrected and collapsed into unique sequences by a nearest-neighbor algorithm in which closely related sequences were merged to remove PCR and sequencing errors. To assign V, D and J gene segments, CDR3 sequences were aligned to IMGT reference sequences. For a sequence to be retained, at least a six-nucleotide match to both a V gene segment and a J gene segment was required. Rearrangements were called productive when the CDR3 lacked stop codons and stayed in frame with V and J; all others were non-productive. Following IMGT convention, CDR3 was defined as the stretch from the second conserved V-encoded cysteine up to the conserved J-encoded phenylalanine. Sequences without an unambiguous match to a single V gene segment were excluded from the earlier analysis of a few hundred of the donors. In an earlier analysis of 587 of the donors, V segments were called functional above 56.7% productive rearrangements and were called segregating when the between-donor standard deviation exceeded 5%. To diagnose cytomegalovirus status from the catalog of TCR beta chain sequences, a statistical classification framework was built. In a later analysis, V and J genes were assigned by comparing TCR nucleotide sequences against IMGT/GENE-DB human TR gene sequences. The TCRdist pipeline was used in a later analysis to assign CDR3 sequences and most-parsimonious VDJ recombination scenarios. In a later analysis, every TCR beta chain was defined by the combination of its CDR3 amino acid sequence and its V-gene family, and reads without a unique V-gene family were dropped. To address suspected cross-contamination and a sequencing artifact, a later analysis removed under 600 highly shared, low-generation-probability nucleotide sequences. In a later analysis, a clonal expansion index for each public chain was calculated from normalized within-repertoire ranks of inferred template counts. In a later analysis, generation probabilities were computed using a VDJ recombination model fitted to out-of-frame rearrangements, and the results were checked against IGoR. Hypergeometric tests were used in a later analysis to score TCR-TCR, TCR-HLA and TCR-CMV co-occurrence, with a repertoire-size bias correction applied to the TCR pairs. In a later analysis, false discovery rates were estimated by permuting HLA or CMV assignments 20 times. In a later analysis, co-occurring TCRs were grouped using DBSCAN, and TCRdist sequence similarity was added for clustering within HLA-allele-positive subsets. For co-occurrence clustering, repertoires with fewer than 30,000 or more than 120,000 public chains were excluded, along with 5 or 6 repertoires with anomalous nucleotide sharing. This is the immuneACCESS table as TCRdb keeps it, with only in-frame sequences that have V and J called. A part of the clones is gone; compared with another copy, unresolved V genes explain less than half, and the rest is unexplained. V, J and clone size were drawn from that table, and D and trimming were deduced from the DNA. For this sample the table gives under 200,000 clones, of which approximately 80% were detected only once. The ten largest clones take up about 2.4% of the sample.

The sample is drawn from a study of cytomegalovirus exposure and HLA in healthy donors (dated by TCRdb to the late 2010s). In terms of the full investigation: According to an earlier analysis of around 600 of the donors, about 170 million T cells yielded 100 million or so unique TCR beta sequences and around 280 Gb of sequence data. In an earlier analysis of 550 to 700 of the donors, high-throughput TCR beta sequencing was used to judge whether each TCR beta V gene segment behaved as functional or pseudogenic. Donor age, sex, ethnicity and CMV serostatus were compiled alongside the repertoire data. Typing coverage differed by locus: A, B, C, DRB1 and DQB1 were typed in roughly 629-640 donors, DQA1 in about 560, DPA1 in some 600, and DPB1 in roughly 470. The later analysis used no new phenotypic data to find candidate immune exposures, relying instead on TCR beta sequences and their occurrence across donors. Both class I and class II loci were covered by HLA typing, at four-digit resolution. In a later genetic analysis, genome-wide SNP genotypes for about three fifths of the 666 donors were used, and that subset was treated as a discovery cohort. Every discovery cohort repertoire had been produced on one sequencing platform. On average, roughly 200,000 unique TCR beta nucleotide sequences were sequenced per donor among 398 genotyped donors of the cohort, with about 19% of those sequences being non-productive. In addition to the first cohort of 650 to 750 subjects, a separate validation cohort of 120 different subjects was used. An early release covering over 500 HLA-typed donors comprised about 290 gigabases of sequencing data and around 85 million unique TCR sequences. Of the approximately 400 genotyped donors, roughly 76% were placed in the genetic ancestry cluster associated with self-reported Caucasian donors. To study patterns of TCR occurrence, a later analysis re-analyzed previously published TCR beta repertoires from 650 to 750 donors and added high-resolution HLA genotyping. A few DR-DQ haplotypes were treated as single units for association and clustering because of strong linkage in the cohort. High-throughput TCR immunosequencing, statistical association of individual TCRs with disease status, and machine learning were combined to predict cytomegalovirus infection status. The study aimed to test whether cataloging public T cell receptors could reveal signatures of past pathogen exposure. The study profiled the T cell repertoires of around 700 subjects by immunosequencing and related them to cytomegalovirus serostatus. The paper's findings and limits, for the study overall: A later analysis found that TCR association rates varied across HLA loci, with DRB1 alleles showing the most associated TCRs and HLA-C alleles the fewest. The study listed 150 to 200 TCR beta chains as associated with cytomegalovirus. When HLA alleles, especially DR and DQ, strongly co-occurred, TCR associations were difficult to assign to individual alleles. At a false discovery rate of 0.05, a later analysis linked about 16,000 TCR beta sequences to specific HLA alleles. An association between a missense DCLRE1C variant and V-gene and J-gene trimming of TCR beta chains was found in a later genetic analysis and replicated in an independent cohort. According to a later analysis, most CMV-associated TCR beta chains appeared to be HLA-restricted, and the HLA associations seemed to be driven largely by CMV exposure. In a later analysis, several top co-occurrence clusters were reported to appear linked to parvovirus B19, influenza, CMV and Epstein-Barr virus. A further reported finding was that TCR beta sequences accurately predicted the HLA-A and HLA-B alleles for most subjects in the first cohort. Only TCR beta chains were sequenced in this cohort, and the absence of alpha or paired-chain data limited detectable features. Because counts were too low, fewer than 20 rarely observed V segments, including chromosome 9 orphons, were excluded from the earlier analysis of some 590 of the donors. It was suggested by the authors that the approach could potentially be generalized to other disease states and immunological phenotypes. The only immune exposure information available for the cohort was CMV serostatus. The sequencing pipeline was judged likely to have produced a cluster of highly shared sequence variants as a technical artifact. Linkage disequilibrium might explain the correlated functional status among segregating V segments, but an unknown experimental factor could not be ruled out. According to a later genetic analysis, donors in an Asian-associated ancestry cluster had fewer N-insertions in productive TCRs than the roughly 700-donor mean. A few of the identified cytomegalovirus-associated TCR beta chains were confirmed in vitro to be specific for cytomegalovirus antigens. The classifier was reported to diagnose cytomegalovirus status with high specificity and sensitivity in both the original cohort and the validation cohort. Presence/absence analyses assumed roughly uniform sequencing depth across donors, an assumption that may not hold. Most TCR sequences were seen in very few donors, while some public TCRs were found in many individuals. Because the 87-base-pair reads could not distinguish some IMGT-functional V segments, including TRBV6-2 and TRBV6-3, those segments were excluded. A later analysis found that HLA-associated TCR beta chains were more clonally expanded and had lower generation probabilities than equally common non-associated chains. In an earlier analysis of about 600 of the donors, most TCR beta V segments appeared in productive rearrangements about 87% or about 30% of the time, broadly matching IMGT annotations. Because HLA typing was missing for some donors at each locus, association tests included only the typed subset.

Between the V and J ends, shortened by 5 bases and 12 bases respectively, the junction contains 25 bases. Its CDR3 holds 16 amino acids, cysteine through phenylalanine. Only the CDR3 region is kept as DNA, spanning 48 bases read in frame from base 1. CDR1 and CDR2, looked up from the germline V gene, are MGHDK and SYGVNS. The cohort comprised fewer than 700 healthy bone marrow donors. Cohort members were all nominally healthy when sampled, although unrecorded immune exposures were likely present. The donor tested CMV seronegative, placing the donor among the roughly 340 seronegative members of the cohort. Each donor provided a peripheral blood sample, and peripheral blood mononuclear cells were used for TCR beta sequencing. The Qiagen DNeasy Blood Extraction Kit was used to extract genomic DNA from the blood cell samples.

Specimen: PBMCs. Here the chain combines TRBV25-1 and TRBJ1-4; 5 matching bases give a weak D call of TRBD1. This clonotype was obtained from a man aged 60 to 69 in good health and CMV-seronegative. In nucleotide form, the sequence is TGTGCCAGCAGTAAACAGAGCGGGGGGGGTAAGGGGCAACTGTTTTTT. Translated, it reads CASSKQSGGGKGQLFF.